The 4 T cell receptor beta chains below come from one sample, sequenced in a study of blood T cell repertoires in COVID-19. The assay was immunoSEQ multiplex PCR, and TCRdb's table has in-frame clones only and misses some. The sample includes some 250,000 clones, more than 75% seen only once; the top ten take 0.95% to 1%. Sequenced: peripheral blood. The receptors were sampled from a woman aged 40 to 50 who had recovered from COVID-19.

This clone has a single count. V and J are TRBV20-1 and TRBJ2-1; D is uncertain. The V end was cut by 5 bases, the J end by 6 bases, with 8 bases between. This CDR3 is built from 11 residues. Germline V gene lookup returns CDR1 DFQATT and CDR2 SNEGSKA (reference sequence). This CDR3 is CSAAAGNEQFF. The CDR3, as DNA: TGCAGTGCTGCCGCCGGCAATGAGCAGTTCTTC.

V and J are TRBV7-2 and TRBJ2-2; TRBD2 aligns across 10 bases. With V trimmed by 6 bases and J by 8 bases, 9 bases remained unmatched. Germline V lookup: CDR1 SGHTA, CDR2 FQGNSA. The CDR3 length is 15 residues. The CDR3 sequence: CASSWGLARWGELFF. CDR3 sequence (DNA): TGTGCCAGCAGTTGGGGACTAGCGAGGTGGGGGGAGCTGTTTTTT.

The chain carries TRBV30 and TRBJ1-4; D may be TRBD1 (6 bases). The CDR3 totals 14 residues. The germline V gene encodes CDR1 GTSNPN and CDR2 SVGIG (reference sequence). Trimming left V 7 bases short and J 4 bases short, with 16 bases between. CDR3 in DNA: TGTGCCTCCCCGCTGGGGGCCCGTAATGAAAAACTGTTTTTT. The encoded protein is CASPLGARNEKLFF.

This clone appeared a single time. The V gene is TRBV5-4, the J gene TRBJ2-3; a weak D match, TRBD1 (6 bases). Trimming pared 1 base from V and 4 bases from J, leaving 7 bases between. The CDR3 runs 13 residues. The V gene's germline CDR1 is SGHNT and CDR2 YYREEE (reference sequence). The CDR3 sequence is CASSLSGADTQYF. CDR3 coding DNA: TGTGCCAGCAGCTTGTCAGGGGCAGATACGCAGTATTTT.